The 26 T cell receptor beta chains below all came from one sample that was sequenced in a study of tumor T cells in aggressive B-cell lymphoma. The assay was immunoSEQ multiplex PCR, and TCRdb's table has in-frame clones only and misses some. This sample has about 4,900 clones, with over 75% found just once. The sample consisted of tumor tissue. The receptors come from an adult with diffuse large B cell lymphoma.

The chain uses TRBV6-1 and TRBJ1-5; D may be TRBD1 (5 bases). V dropped 8 bases and J dropped 0 bases, with 14 bases sitting between them. CDR1 and CDR2 (germline): MNHNS, SASEGT. The CDR3 length is 15 residues. CDR3 DNA: TGTGCCAGCGTGGGGGGGACCTATAGCAATCAGCCCCAGCATTTT. The encoded protein is CASVGGTYSNQPQHF.

DNA of the CDR3: TGTGCCAGCAGCTCCAGGACAGGGCGAACTGAAGCTTTCTTT. Translating it yields CASSSRTGRTEAFF. The chain employs TRBV7-8 and TRBJ1-1; 8 nucleotides align to TRBD1. The CDR3 spans 14 residues. The V segment lost 4 bases and the J segment 5 bases; nucleotides outside the gene matches: 6. From germline, CDR1 is SGHVS and CDR2 FQNEAQ.

The genes are TRBV5-6 and TRBJ2-7; TRBD1 matches 8 bases. The CDR3 runs 14 residues. CDR1 SGHDT and CDR2 YYEEEE come from the germline V gene. V dropped 2 bases and J dropped 5; count of bases not matched to a gene: 6. CDR3 nucleotide sequence: TGTGCCAGCAGCTTTTGGACAGGGCTCGACGAGCAGTACTTC. It specifies CASSFWTGLDEQYF.

The chain has TRBV6-1 and TRBJ2-1; 10 nucleotides match TRBD2. This CDR3 is built from 15 residues. The junction had 8 bases not matched to a gene; V was cut back by 7 bases and J by 5 bases. Germline CDR1 and CDR2: MNHNS and SASEGT. The CDR3 spells CASTSRAGGDNEQFF. CDR3 DNA sequence: TGTGCCAGCACAAGTAGAGCGGGGGGGGACAATGAGCAGTTCTTC.

CDR3 bases: TGTGCCAGCAGTTACTCGGGACAGAGGGTAGAAAAACTGTTTTTT. Amino acids: CASSYSGQRVEKLFF. The gene calls are TRBV6-5 and TRBJ1-4; 7 bases line up with TRBD1. The CDR3 is made up of 15 amino acids. CDR1 is MNHEY and CDR2 is SVGAGI in the germline V gene. V dropped 0 bases and J dropped 8; count of bases not matched to a gene: 6.

The chain uses TRBV11-3 and TRBJ2-3, with D tentatively TRBD2 (6 bases). Germline assignment: CDR1 SGHNT and CDR2 YENEEA. The length of the CDR3 is 15 residues. Trimming removed 5 bases at V and 0 bases at J, with 12 bases between. CDR3 nucleotide sequence: TGTGCCAGCAGCCCGGGGGTAACTAGCACAGATACGCAGTATTTT. Translation: CASSPGVTSTDTQYF. The complete variable domain, with remaining parts taken from reference TRBV11-3 and TRBJ2-3, reads EAGVVQSPRYKIIEKKQPVAFWCNPISGHNTLYWYLQNLGQGPELLIRYENEEAVDDSQLPKDRFSAERLKGVDSTLKIQPAELGDSAVYLCASSPGVTSTDTQYFGPGTRLTVL.

The CDR3 bases are TGTGCCAGCAGCGTAGCTCAGGGGGCAGTTTACGAGCAGTACTTC. Amino acid sequence: CASSVAQGAVYEQYF. The chain recombines TRBV9 with TRBJ2-7; the match to TRBD1 covers 8 bases. The V gene end was trimmed by 0 bases and the J gene end by 4 bases; junction bases not matched to a gene: 6. Germline CDR1 reads SGDLS; CDR2 reads YYNGEE. The length of the CDR3 is 15 residues.

The chain employs TRBV19 and TRBJ2-6; D is unclear. Germline CDR1 LNHDA, CDR2 SQIVND (reference sequence). V dropped 3 bases and J dropped 0 bases, with 6 bases sitting between them. The CDR3 is 15 residues long. DNA for the CDR3: TGTGCCAGTAGTATTAGCCCCTCTGGGGCCAACGTCCTGACTTTC. It encodes CASSISPSGANVLTF.

This chain links TRBV29-1 with TRBJ2-7; tentatively, D is TRBD1 (6 bases). Germline V CDR1 and CDR2: SQVTM, ANQGSEA. Trimming stripped 1 base from V and 2 bases from J, with 12 bases between. The CDR3 spans 14 residues. For the CDR3, the DNA is TGCAGCGTTGAAGCAGGCCAGGGGACCTACGAGCAGTACTTC. It encodes CSVEAGQGTYEQYF.

The rearrangement uses TRBV5-6 and TRBJ1-5; 10 bases match TRBD1. CDR3 length equals 17 residues. V trimming: 6 bases; J trimming: 0 bases; junction bases outside the gene matches: 9. Germline V gene sequence: CDR1 SGHDT, CDR2 YYEEEE. The CDR3 DNA reads TGTGCCAGCACCCCGGGACAGGGGTCCGGTAGCAATCAGCCCCAGCATTTT. Amino acid sequence: CASTPGQGSGSNQPQHF.

The V call is TRBV9, the J call TRBJ1-1; D is possibly TRBD1 (5 bases). V was shortened by 0 bases and J by 7 bases, with 10 bases between the two germline ends. The CDR3 is 13 amino acids. The germline gives CDR1 SGDLS, CDR2 YYNGEE. The CDR3 DNA is TGTGCCAGCAGCGTAGACCTAACAGGTGAAGCTTTCTTT. Translated, it gives CASSVDLTGEAFF.

This chain links TRBV30 with TRBJ2-7; 11 nucleotides match TRBD1. Per germline, CDR1 GTSNPN and CDR2 SVGIG (reference sequence). The V and J ends lost 7 bases and 6 bases, in that order; junction bases with no gene match: 8. The CDR3 covers 13 residues. In DNA form, the CDR3 reads TGTGCCTCTTTTCGGGACAGGGGGATCGAGCAGTACTTC. Protein: CASFRDRGIEQYF.

The V and J genes are TRBV6-5 and TRBJ2-7, with TRBD1 matching over 7 bases. Germline CDR1 and CDR2: MNHEY and SVGAGI. J gave up 6 bases and V 6 bases, and 5 bases lay outside the gene matches. The CDR3 runs 12 residues. The CDR3, as DNA: TGTGCCAGCAGCACTGACAGGGCCGAGCAGTACTTC. Its protein product is CASSTDRAEQYF.

This clone was seen once. The V gene is TRBV5-8, the J gene TRBJ1-5; D not resolved. Germline lookup yields CDR1 SGHTS and CDR2 YDEGEE. The germline V and J ends were trimmed by 1 base and 2 bases, with 10 bases remaining between them. The CDR3 has 15 residues. CDR3 amino acids: CASSLRGAGNQPQHF. The CDR3 DNA reads as TGTGCCAGCAGCTTGCGGGGAGCTGGCAATCAGCCCCAGCATTTT. The full variable domain, rest sourced from reference TRBV5-8 and TRBJ1-5, is EAGVTQSPTHLIKTRGQQATLRCSPISGHTSVYWYQQALGLGLQFLLWYDEGEERNRGNFPPRFSGRQFPNYSSELNVNALELEDSALYLCASSLRGAGNQPQHFGDGTRLSIL.

The count of this clone is one. The rearrangement joins TRBV2 to TRBJ1-2; the D gene is possibly TRBD1 (6 bases). This CDR3 has 14 amino acids. Trimming took off 4 bases at V and 0 bases at J, with 9 bases between the two ends. Germline lookup yields CDR1 SNHLY and CDR2 FYNNEI. The CDR3 nucleotides read TGTGCCAGCAGTGTCGACAGGACTAACTATGGCTACACCTTC. As protein: CASSVDRTNYGYTF.

The genes are TRBV5-6 and TRBJ2-2; 11 nucleotides agree with TRBD2. With 0 bases clipped from V and 5 bases from J, the junction kept 9 bases outside the gene matches. CDR3 length: 18 residues. Germline V gene data show CDR1 as SGHDT and CDR2 as YYEEEE. The CDR3 DNA reads as TGTGCCAGCAGCTTGGGACTAGCGGGGCCCCCGGGGACCGGGGAGCTGTTTTTT. It encodes CASSLGLAGPPGTGELFF.

This clone showed up just a few times. V and J are TRBV19 and TRBJ1-4; 8 nucleotides line up with TRBD1. V shed 6 bases and J 7 bases; nucleotides not matched to a gene: 7. Germline CDR1 reads LNHDA; CDR2 reads SQIVND (reference sequence). The CDR3 is 14 amino acids. The CDR3 DNA reads TGTGCCAGTAGGGAACAGGGGGGGACTGAAAAACTGTTTTTT. Its translation: CASREQGGTEKLFF.

The rearrangement uses TRBV7-7 and TRBJ1-3; no firm D call. The CDR3 consists of 13 residues. V was pared by 3 bases and J by 4 bases, with 7 bases between. Germline CDR1 reads SSHAT; CDR2 reads FNYEAQ (reference sequence). The DNA of the CDR3 is TGTGCCAGCAGCTTGGCCCACGGAAACACCATATATTTT. Its protein is CASSLAHGNTIYF.

This chain connects TRBV18 to TRBJ2-3; D is possibly TRBD2 (5 bases). Germline CDR1 and CDR2: KGHSH and LQKENI. V lost 5 bases and J lost 5, with 17 bases in between. The CDR3 contains 15 residues. CDR3: CASSRVVRGGDTQYF. DNA of the CDR3: TGTGCCAGCTCAAGGGTCGTTCGGGGTGGAGATACGCAGTATTTT.

V and J are TRBV10-3 and TRBJ2-3, with 14 bases lining up with TRBD2. V was pared by 7 bases and J by 5 bases, with 11 bases of the junction left unmatched. The CDR3 sequence is 17 residues long. CDR1 is ENHRY and CDR2 is SYGVKD in the germline V gene. The CDR3 here is CAITNPGLAGALDTQYF. The CDR3 bases are TGTGCCATCACCAATCCGGGACTAGCGGGAGCGTTAGATACGCAGTATTTT.

The rearrangement joins TRBV2 to TRBJ2-5; 8 nucleotides align to TRBD2. The CDR3 totals 14 residues. V lost 7 bases to trimming and J lost 4 bases; unmatched junction nucleotides: 8. Germline V gene lookup returns CDR1 SNHLY and CDR2 FYNNEI. For the CDR3, the DNA is TGTGCCAGCAATCGGGAGGGCCTTACAGAGACCCAGTACTTC. It codes for CASNREGLTETQYF.

The chain joins TRBV7-8 to TRBJ1-4; D possibly corresponds to TRBD1 (5 bases). Looked up from germline, CDR1 is SGHVS and CDR2 is FQNEAQ. The CDR3 spans 13 residues. V was clipped by 5 bases and J by 8 bases, with 12 bases between them. CDR3: CASSPPGGEKLFF. The DNA for the CDR3 is TGTGCCAGCAGCCCTCCGGGGGGAGAAAAACTGTTTTTT.

The rearrangement links TRBV4-3 to TRBJ2-1; TRBD2 agrees at 14 bases. The CDR3 length is 15 residues. Looked up from germline, CDR1 is LGHNA and CDR2 is YSLEER. The J segment lost 8 bases and the V segment lost 6 bases, leaving 6 bases of the junction unmatched. The CDR3 nucleotides read TGCGCCAGCAGTTCCGGGACTAGCGGGGGCGATGAGCAGTTCTTC. Its protein is CASSSGTSGGDEQFF.

The chain is built from TRBV6-4 and TRBJ1-2, with TRBD1 matching over 10 bases. The germline CDR1 and CDR2 sequences are MRHNA and SNTAGT. The V segment lost 3 bases and the J segment 8 bases; nucleotides outside the gene matches: 9. CDR3 size: 15 residues. In DNA form, the CDR3 reads TGTGCCAGCAGTGAAGTGGGACAGGGGTTTTTGGGCTACACCTTC. This encodes CASSEVGQGFLGYTF.

This CDR3 is CASSSGQHSPLHF. CDR3 coding DNA: TGTGCCAGCAGCTCGGGACAGCATTCACCCCTCCACTTT. The chain links TRBV7-3 to TRBJ1-6, with 7 bases fitting TRBD1. This CDR3 is 13 amino acids long. V lost 4 bases to trimming and J lost 8 bases; unmatched junction nucleotides: 2. Germline V gene lookup returns CDR1 SGHTA and CDR2 FQGTGA.

The chain combines TRBV5-1 with TRBJ2-1; 10 bases are shared with TRBD2. Germline V gene data show CDR1 as SGHRS and CDR2 as YFSETQ. The CDR3 length is 16 residues. The J segment lost 6 bases and the V segment lost 0 bases, leaving 6 bases of the junction unmatched. CDR3: CASSLGSSGGVNEQFF. The CDR3 nucleotides read TGCGCCAGCAGCTTGGGGTCTAGCGGGGGTGTCAATGAGCAGTTCTTC.